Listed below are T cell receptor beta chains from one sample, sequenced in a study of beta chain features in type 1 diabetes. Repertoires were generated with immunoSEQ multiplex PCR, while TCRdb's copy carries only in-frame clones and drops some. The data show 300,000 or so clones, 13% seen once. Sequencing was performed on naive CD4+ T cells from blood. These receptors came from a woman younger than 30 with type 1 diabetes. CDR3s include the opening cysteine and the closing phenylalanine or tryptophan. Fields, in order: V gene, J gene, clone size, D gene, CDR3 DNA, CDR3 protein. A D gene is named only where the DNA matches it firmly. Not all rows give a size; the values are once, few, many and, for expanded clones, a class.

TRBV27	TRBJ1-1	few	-	TGTGCCAGCAGTTTATGGGTCGGGTTGGGGGGTGAAGCTTTCTTT	CASSLWVGLGGEAFF
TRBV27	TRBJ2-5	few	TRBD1	TGTGCCAGCAGTCCCTGGACAGGGCAAGAGACCCAGTACTTC	CASSPWTGQETQYF
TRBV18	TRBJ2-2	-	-	TGTGCCAGCTCACTGCAGGGTCTCGCGAACACCGGGGAGCTGTTTTTT	CASSLQGLANTGELFF
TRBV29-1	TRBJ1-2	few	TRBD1	TGCAGCGTTGGGACAGGGAACTATGGCTACACCTTC	CSVGTGNYGYTF
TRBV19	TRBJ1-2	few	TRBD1	TGTGCCAGTAACCCGGGACAGGGGACTAACTATGGCTACACCTTC	CASNPGQGTNYGYTF
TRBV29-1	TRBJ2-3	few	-	TGCAGCGTTGTGCCGAGGGCCCCAGATACGCAGTATTTT	CSVVPRAPDTQYF
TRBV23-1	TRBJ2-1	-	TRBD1	TGCGCCAGCAGTAGATCGGGACAGGCAGACAATGAGCAGTTCTTC	CASSRSGQADNEQFF
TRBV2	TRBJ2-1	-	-	TGTGCCAGCACCTACGTGGTCTCGGGTGAGCAGTTCTTC	CASTYVVSGEQFF
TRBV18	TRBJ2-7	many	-	TGTGCCAGCTCACGACCAGGGGAGGTGCAGTACTTC	CASSRPGEVQYF
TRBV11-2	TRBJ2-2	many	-	TGTGCCAGCAGCTTAGGCCAATTCGGGAAGGATCTGTTTTTT	CASSLGQFGKDLFF
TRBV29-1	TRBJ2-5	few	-	TGCAGCGGGAGGGAAGAGACCCAGTACTTC	CSGREETQYF
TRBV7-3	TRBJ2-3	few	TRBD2	TGTGCCAGCAGCTCCGGACTAGCGGGAGTCACAGATACGCAGTATTTT	CASSSGLAGVTDTQYF
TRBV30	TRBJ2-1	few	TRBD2	TGTGCCTGGAGTGGCGGGAGCTCCTACAATGAGCAGTTCTTC	CAWSGGSSYNEQFF
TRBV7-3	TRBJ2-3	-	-	TGTGCCAGCAGCTTAGCGGGGATAGATACGCAGTATTTT	CASSLAGIDTQYF
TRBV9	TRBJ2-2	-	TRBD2	TGTGCCAGCAGCGCCTCCGGGAGGGACACCGGGGAGCTGTTTTTT	CASSASGRDTGELFF
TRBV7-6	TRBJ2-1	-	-	TGTGCCAGCAGCGAACGAATCACGGGGTACAATGAGCAGTTCTTC	CASSERITGYNEQFF
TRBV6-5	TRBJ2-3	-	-	TGTGCCAGCAAAAAGGACAGAGGTACAGATACGCAGTATTTT	CASKKDRGTDTQYF
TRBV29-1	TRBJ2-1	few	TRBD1	TGCAGCGTCTCTCCGACAGGGGCAGGTGAGCAGTTCTTC	CSVSPTGAGEQFF
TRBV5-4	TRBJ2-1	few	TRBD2	TGTGCCAGCAGCCTCCGCATAGCGGGAGTAGGCTACAATGAGCAGTTCTTC	CASSLRIAGVGYNEQFF